What follows are 22 T cell receptor beta chains derived from one specimen sequenced in a study of CD8+CD57+ T cells in acquired aplastic anemia. Patients chosen for sequencing had shown CD8+CD57+ cell expansion by flow cytometry. Genomic DNA constituted the template upon which TCR beta VDJ and CDR3 profiling was performed. TCRdb recomputed calls from the reads with MiXCR, one row per CDR3 protein. The sample consists of about 240,000 distinct CDR3 sequences, around 46% of them appearing once. The specimen sequenced was sorted CD4+, CD8+, or CD8+CD57+ T cells (not recorded which) from PBMCs. The receptors come from a human donor with aplastic anemia.

This clonotype occurred a few times. The chain links TRBV28 to TRBJ2-1; TRBD2 matches at 8 bases. The CDR3 spans 11 residues. J gave up 9 bases and V 8 bases, and 3 bases lay outside the gene matches. Germline assignment: CDR1 MDHEN and CDR2 SYDVKM. CDR3 DNA: TGTGCCAGCGGGAGCGGGGGTGAGCAGTTCTTC. Translation gives CASGSGGEQFF.

In this sample, this clonotype turned up a few times. In DNA, the CDR3 is TGTGCCAGCAATGATGTGACAGGGGCCAACTCTGGGGCCAACGTCCTGACTTTC. The encoded protein is CASNDVTGANSGANVLTF. This chain uses TRBV12-3 or TRBV12-4 with TRBJ2-6; 8 nucleotides match TRBD1. The CDR3 runs 18 residues. V lost 7 bases to trimming and J lost 0 bases; unmatched junction nucleotides: 11.

At least ten counts were recorded for this clonotype. The V call is TRBV14, the J call TRBJ2-1; TRBD1 is a possible D gene (6 bases). Germline V gene lookup returns CDR1 SGHDN and CDR2 FVKESK. This CDR3 is built from 13 residues. The V and J ends lost 6 bases and 7 bases respectively, with 13 bases between them. The CDR3 DNA follows: TGTGCCAGCAGAGAAGGAACAGGGAATGAGCAGTTCTTC. Protein product: CASREGTGNEQFF.

Concerning this clonotype: At one of its ends the junction is not consistent with the germline gene, which may arise from a read error. The chain joins TRBV9 to TRBJ1-2; TRBD1 matches at 8 bases. The CDR3 runs to 17 residues. CDR1 SGDLS and CDR2 YYNGEE come from the germline V gene. The CDR3 reads CASSQHGQGARNYGYTF. The CDR3 bases are TGCGCCAGCAGCCAACACGGACAGGGCGCAAGGAACTATGGCTACACCTTC.

There are many counts of this clonotype. The chain couples TRBV25-1 to TRBJ2-2, with D unclear. CDR1 is MGHDK and CDR2 is SYGVNS in the germline V gene. The CDR3 is 14 amino acids. The V end lost 2 bases, the J end lost 5 bases, and 9 bases lay between the germline ends. The CDR3 region has the DNA TGTGCCAGCAGTGAACTAGGCATGACCGGGGAGCTGTTTTTT. It is translated as CASSELGMTGELFF.

The rearrangement uses TRBV7-8 and TRBJ1-5; 11 nucleotides align to TRBD1. The CDR3 covers 13 residues. Trimming at V came to 0 bases and at J to 14 bases, leaving 3 bases not matched to a gene. CDR1 is SGHVS, CDR2 FQNEAQ, per germline. CDR3 protein: CASSLAGTGGEHF. The CDR3 coding sequence is TGTGCCAGCAGCTTAGCGGGGACAGGGGGTGAGCATTTT.

There are a few counts of this clonotype. The V gene is TRBV27, the J gene TRBJ1-1; tentative D call: TRBD1 (5 bases). Germline-derived CDR1 and CDR2 are MNHEY and SMNVEV (reference sequence). The V end was cut by 7 bases, the J end by 8 bases, with 17 bases between. There are 13 residues in the CDR3. For the CDR3, the DNA is TGTGCCAGCACCAAACACGGGGGATCGGAAGCTTTCTTT. Its translation is CASTKHGGSEAFF.

This chain links TRBV19 with TRBJ1-5; TRBD1 agrees at 7 bases. After removal of 6 bases from V and 3 bases from J, the junction contained 8 bases not matched to a gene. CDR1 is LNHDA and CDR2 is SQIVND in the germline V gene (reference sequence). There are 15 residues in the CDR3. The CDR3 DNA is TGTGCCAGTAGAACGGACAGGTTGGCCAATCAGCCCCAGCATTTT. This encodes CASRTDRLANQPQHF.

This clonotype was picked up many times. The V and J genes are TRBV20-1 and TRBJ1-1, with D perhaps TRBD1 (5 bases). The germline CDR1 and CDR2 sequences are DFQATT and SNEGSKA (reference sequence). Trimming shortened V by 6 bases and J by 3 bases, and 11 bases separated the two germline ends. The CDR3 sequence is 12 residues long. The CDR3 DNA follows: TGCAGTGCCACCGGGACCTACACTGAAGCTTTCTTT. As protein: CSATGTYTEAFF.

This clonotype came up once. The chain carries TRBV29-1 and TRBJ2-2, with 8 positions matching TRBD1. Germline V gives CDR1 SQVTM, CDR2 ANQGSEA. The length of the CDR3 is 16 residues. Trimming removed 0 bases from V and 0 bases from J; junction bases left unmatched: 3. The CDR3 here is CSVEDGQGSNTGELFF. The CDR3, as DNA: TGCAGCGTTGAAGACGGACAGGGATCGAACACCGGGGAGCTGTTTTTT.

There are many counts of this clonotype. V is TRBV10-3 and J is TRBJ1-1, with D unresolved. The CDR3 has 11 residues. The V gene's germline CDR1 is ENHRY and CDR2 SYGVKD. Trimming stripped 7 bases from V and 1 base from J, with 4 bases between. The CDR3 spells CAINGNTEAFF. The CDR3 DNA sequence: TGTGCCATCAACGGGAACACTGAAGCTTTCTTT.

This clonotype was counted between two and nine times. The V gene is TRBV4-2, the J gene TRBJ1-1; no reliable D call. CDR1 LGHNA and CDR2 YNFKEQ come from the germline V gene. The CDR3 spans 16 residues. Trimming stripped 0 bases from V and 1 base from J, with 12 bases between. The CDR3 nucleotides read TGTGCCAGCAGCCAAGATTTGGGTTTAGGGAACACTGAAGCTTTCTTT. Protein product: CASSQDLGLGNTEAFF.

This chain connects TRBV6-6 to TRBJ2-7, with D perhaps TRBD2 (5 bases). CDR3 length: 17 residues. Germline values: CDR1 MNHNY, CDR2 SVGAGI (reference sequence). Deletions cut 0 bases from V and 0 bases from J, with 15 bases between. The CDR3 protein is CASSYSKWTSASYEQYF. The CDR3 nucleotides read TGTGCCAGCAGTTACTCGAAGTGGACTTCGGCCTCCTACGAGCAGTACTTC.

This clonotype appeared a single time. The V call is TRBV19, the J call TRBJ1-2; 7 positions match TRBD1. Looked up from germline, CDR1 is LNHDA and CDR2 is SQIVND (reference sequence). V trimming: 6 bases; J trimming: 2 bases; junction bases outside the gene matches: 6. The CDR3 contains 14 residues. CDR3 sequence (DNA): TGTGCCAGTAGCTCGACAGGGACGAACTATGGCTACACCTTC. Protein: CASSSTGTNYGYTF.

V is TRBV19 and J is TRBJ1-6, with 8 bases identical to TRBD1. Germline assignment: CDR1 LNHDA and CDR2 SQIVND (reference sequence). V shed 2 bases and J 4 bases; nucleotides not matched to a gene: 7. The CDR3 spans 17 residues. As DNA, the CDR3 is TGTGCCAGTAGTATAACCGCAGGGGGCGCTTATAATTCACCCCTCCACTTT. It yields the protein CASSITAGGAYNSPLHF. Supplemented by reference TRBV19 and TRBJ1-6, the full variable domain reads DGGITQSPKYLFRKEGQNVTLSCEQNLNHDAMYWYRQDPGQGLRLIYYSQIVNDFQKGDIAEGYSVSREKKESFPLTVTSAQKNPTAFYLCASSITAGGAYNSPLHFGNGTRLTVT.

Notes on this clonotype: The conserved phenylalanine or tryptophan normally closing the CDR3 is absent here, so this likely arose from a read error. No DNA is shown, since the ends of the CDR3 on it are uncertain; the CDR3 is the one TCRdb lists. The J gene is TRBJ2-2, the V gene TRBV7-6. The germline V gene encodes CDR1 SGHVS and CDR2 FNYEAQ. A total of 14 residues make up the CDR3, ends included. The CDR3 loop is CASSTQGEHRGAVV.

This clonotype was seen more than once but under ten times. This chain links TRBV7-2 with TRBJ1-1; possibly TRBD1 for D (5 bases). Trimming left V 4 bases short and J 1 base short, with 10 bases between. Germline values: CDR1 SGHTA, CDR2 FQGNSA. The CDR3 is 14 residues long. The CDR3 sequence: CASSSWRGNTEAFF. CDR3 coding DNA: TGTGCCAGCAGCTCTTGGAGGGGGAACACTGAAGCTTTCTTT.

J is TRBJ2-5 and V is TRBV15, with 13 bases identical to TRBD2. Germline V gene data show CDR1 as LNHNV and CDR2 as YYDKDF (reference sequence). V trimming: 0 bases; J trimming: 6 bases; junction bases outside the gene matches: 16. This CDR3 is 20 amino acids long. The CDR3 nucleotides read TGTGCCACCAGCAGAGACTGGGGGGGGACTAGCGGGATTGACGGGAAGACCCAGTACTTC. Its protein is CATSRDWGGTSGIDGKTQYF.

The J gene is TRBJ2-7, the V gene TRBV2; 8 bases match TRBD2. The ends lost 8 bases at V and 4 bases at J; junction bases unmatched: 7. There are 13 residues in the CDR3. Germline CDR1 SNHLY, CDR2 FYNNEI. The CDR3 coding sequence is TGTGCCAGCCGGGAGGGGGGATTTTACGAGCAGTACTTC. Translation gives CASREGGFYEQYF.

V usage is TRBV5-1 and J usage is TRBJ1-2; D might be TRBD1 (5 bases). CDR1 is SGHRS, CDR2 YFSETQ, per germline. Between the trimmed V and J ends, which lost 1 base and 8 bases, there was a span of 12 bases. The CDR3 loop spans 13 amino acids. The CDR3 protein is CASSLHDRGGYTF. For the CDR3, the DNA is TGCGCCAGCAGCTTGCATGATAGGGGAGGCTACACCTTC. Full variable domain (missing parts from reference TRBV5-1 and TRBJ1-2): KAGVTQTPRYLIKTRGQQVTLSCSPISGHRSVSWYQQTPGQGLQFLFEYFSETQRNKGNFPGRFSGRQFSNSRSEMNVSTLELGDSALYLCASSLHDRGGYTFGSGTRLTVV.

In its sample, this clonotype was seen once. The chain couples TRBV2 to TRBJ1-1; D is unresolved. Deletions cut 6 bases from V and 0 bases from J, with 8 bases between. CDR1 and CDR2 (germline): SNHLY, FYNNEI. CDR3 length: 13 amino acids. CDR3 DNA: TGTGCCAGCAGGTCTGAGGTGAACACTGAAGCTTTCTTT. This sequence encodes CASRSEVNTEAFF.

Turning to this clonotype: A single base separates this from a much larger clone, so it may be a read error. This chain links TRBV2 with TRBJ2-1; D may match TRBD1 or TRBD2 (5 bases each). The CDR3 extends over 15 amino acids. Germline V gives CDR1 SNHLY, CDR2 FYNNEI. CDR3 region: CASSDGGGGGNEQSF. The CDR3 region has the DNA TGTGCCAGCAGTGATGGTGGGGGTGGTGGCAATGAGCAGTCCTTC.